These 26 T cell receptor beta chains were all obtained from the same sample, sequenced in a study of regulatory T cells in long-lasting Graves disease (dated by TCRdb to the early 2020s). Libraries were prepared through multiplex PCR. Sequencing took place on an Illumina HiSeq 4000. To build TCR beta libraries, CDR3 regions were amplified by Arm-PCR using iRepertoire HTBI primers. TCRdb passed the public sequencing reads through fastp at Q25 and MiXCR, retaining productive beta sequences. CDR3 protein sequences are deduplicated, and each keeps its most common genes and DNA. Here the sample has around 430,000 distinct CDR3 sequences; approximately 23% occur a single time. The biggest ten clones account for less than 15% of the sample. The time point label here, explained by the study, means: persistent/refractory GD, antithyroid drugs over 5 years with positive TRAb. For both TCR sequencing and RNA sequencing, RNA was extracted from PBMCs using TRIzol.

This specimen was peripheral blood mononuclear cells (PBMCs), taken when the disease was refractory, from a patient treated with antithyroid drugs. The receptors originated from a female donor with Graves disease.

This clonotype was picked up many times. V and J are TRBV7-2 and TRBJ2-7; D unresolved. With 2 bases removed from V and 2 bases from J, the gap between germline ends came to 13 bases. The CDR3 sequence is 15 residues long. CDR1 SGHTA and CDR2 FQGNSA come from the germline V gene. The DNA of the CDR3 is TGTGCCAGCAGCTTATCGGGCGACTCCGCCTACGAGCAGTACTTC. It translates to CASSLSGDSAYEQYF. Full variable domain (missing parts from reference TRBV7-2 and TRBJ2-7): GAGVSQSPSNKVTEKGKDVELRCDPISGHTALYWYRQSLGQGLEFLIYFQGNSAPDKSGLPSDRFSAERTGGSVSTLTIQRTQQEDSAVYLCASSLSGDSAYEQYFGPGTRLTVT.

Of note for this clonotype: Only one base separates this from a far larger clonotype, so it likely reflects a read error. The CDR3 is CASSSIQQETQYF. In nucleotides, the CDR3 is TGTGCCAGCAGTTCGATACAGCAAGAGACCCAGTACTTC. The chain employs TRBV2 and TRBJ2-5; unclear D gene. V lost 5 bases and J 2 bases, leaving 9 bases between the germline ends. CDR1 SNHLY and CDR2 FYNNEI come from the germline V gene. CDR3 size: 13 residues.

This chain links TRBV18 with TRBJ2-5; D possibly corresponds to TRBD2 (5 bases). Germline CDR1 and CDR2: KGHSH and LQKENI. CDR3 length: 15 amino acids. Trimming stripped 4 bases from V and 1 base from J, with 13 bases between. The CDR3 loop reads CASSLGPGGQETQYF. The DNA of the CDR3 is TGTGCCAGCTCACTCGGACCCGGAGGCCAAGAGACCCAGTACTTC.

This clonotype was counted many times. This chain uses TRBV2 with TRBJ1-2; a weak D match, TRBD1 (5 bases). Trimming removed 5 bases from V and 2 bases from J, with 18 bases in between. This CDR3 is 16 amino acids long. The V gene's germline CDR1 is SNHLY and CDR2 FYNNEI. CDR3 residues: CASSFRRDGENYGYTF. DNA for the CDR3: TGTGCCAGCAGTTTTCGAAGGGACGGTGAGAACTATGGCTACACCTTC. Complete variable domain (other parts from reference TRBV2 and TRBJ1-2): EPEVTQTPSHQVTQMGQEVILRCVPISNHLYFYWYRQILGQKVEFLVSFYNNEISEKSEIFDDQFSVERPDGSNFTLKIRSTKLEDSAMYFCASSFRRDGENYGYTFGSGTRLTVV.

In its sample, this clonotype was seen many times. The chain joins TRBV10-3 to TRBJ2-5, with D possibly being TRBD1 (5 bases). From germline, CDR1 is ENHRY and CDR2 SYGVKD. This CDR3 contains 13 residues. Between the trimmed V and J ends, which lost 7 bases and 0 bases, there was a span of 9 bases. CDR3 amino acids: CAIMTEDQETQYF. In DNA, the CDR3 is TGTGCCATCATGACAGAGGACCAAGAGACCCAGTACTTC.

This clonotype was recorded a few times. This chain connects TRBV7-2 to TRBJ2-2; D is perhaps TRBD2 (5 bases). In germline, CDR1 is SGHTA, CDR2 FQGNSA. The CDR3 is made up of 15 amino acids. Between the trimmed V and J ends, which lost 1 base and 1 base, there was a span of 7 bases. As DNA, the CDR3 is TGTGCCAGCAGCTTAGTGGCGGGGAACACCGGGGAGCTGTTTTTT. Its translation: CASSLVAGNTGELFF.

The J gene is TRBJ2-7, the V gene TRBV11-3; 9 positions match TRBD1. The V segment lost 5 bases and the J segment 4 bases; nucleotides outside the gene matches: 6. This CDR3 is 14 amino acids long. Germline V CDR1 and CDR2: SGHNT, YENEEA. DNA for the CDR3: TGTGCCAGCAGCGGGGGACAGGGTGTTTACGAGCAGTACTTC. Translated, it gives CASSGGQGVYEQYF.

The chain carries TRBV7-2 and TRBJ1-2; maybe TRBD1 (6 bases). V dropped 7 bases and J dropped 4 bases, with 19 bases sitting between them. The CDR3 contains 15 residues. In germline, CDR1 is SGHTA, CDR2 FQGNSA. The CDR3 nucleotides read TGTGCCAGCATCCCCTTGGGGGCTTCTGCCTATGGCTACACCTTC. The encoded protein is CASIPLGASAYGYTF.

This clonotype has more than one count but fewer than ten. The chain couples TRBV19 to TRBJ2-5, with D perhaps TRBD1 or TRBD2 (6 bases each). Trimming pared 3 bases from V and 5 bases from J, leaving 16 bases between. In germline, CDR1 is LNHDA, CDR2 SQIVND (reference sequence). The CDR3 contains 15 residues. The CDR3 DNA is TGTGCCAGTAGTATTCCCTGGGGGGCGGACGAGACCCAGTACTTC. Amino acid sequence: CASSIPWGADETQYF.

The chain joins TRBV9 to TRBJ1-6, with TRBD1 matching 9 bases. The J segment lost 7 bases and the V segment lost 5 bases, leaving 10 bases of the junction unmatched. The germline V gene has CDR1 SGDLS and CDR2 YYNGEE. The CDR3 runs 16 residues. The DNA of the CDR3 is TGTGCCAGCAGTGCCACGGGACAGGGTAGGAATTCACCCCTCCACTTT. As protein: CASSATGQGRNSPLHF. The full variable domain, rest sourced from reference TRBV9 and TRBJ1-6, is DSGVTQTPKHLITATGQRVTLRCSPRSGDLSVYWYQQSLDQGLQFLIQYYNGEERAKGNILERFSAQQFPDLHSELNLSSLELGDSALYFCASSATGQGRNSPLHFGNGTRLTVT.

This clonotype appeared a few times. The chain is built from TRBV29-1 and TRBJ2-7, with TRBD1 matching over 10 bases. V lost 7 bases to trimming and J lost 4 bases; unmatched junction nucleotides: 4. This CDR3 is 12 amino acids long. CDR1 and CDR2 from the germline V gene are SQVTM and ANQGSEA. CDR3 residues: CSAGQGEYEQYF. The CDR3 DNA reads TGCAGCGCCGGACAGGGGGAGTACGAGCAGTACTTC.

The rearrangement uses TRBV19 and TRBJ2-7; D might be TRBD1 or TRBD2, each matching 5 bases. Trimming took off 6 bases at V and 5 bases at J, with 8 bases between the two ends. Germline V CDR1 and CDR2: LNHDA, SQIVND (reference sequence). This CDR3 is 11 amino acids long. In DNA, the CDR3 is TGTGCCAGTAGGAGGGACCACGAGCAGTACTTC. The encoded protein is CASRRDHEQYF.

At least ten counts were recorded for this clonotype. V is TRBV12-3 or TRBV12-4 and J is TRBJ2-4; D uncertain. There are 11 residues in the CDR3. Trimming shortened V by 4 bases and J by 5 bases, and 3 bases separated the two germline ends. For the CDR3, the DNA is TGTGCCAGCAGTTCCCAAAACATTCAGTACTTC. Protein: CASSSQNIQYF.

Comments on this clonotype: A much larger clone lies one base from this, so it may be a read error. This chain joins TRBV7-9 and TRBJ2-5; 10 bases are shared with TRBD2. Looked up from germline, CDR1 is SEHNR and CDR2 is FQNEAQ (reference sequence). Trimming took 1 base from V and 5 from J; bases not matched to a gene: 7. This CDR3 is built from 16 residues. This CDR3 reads CASSLGQAGGPETQYF. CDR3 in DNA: TGTGCCAGCAGCTTAGGACAAGCGGGAGGGCCGGAGACCCAGTACTTC.

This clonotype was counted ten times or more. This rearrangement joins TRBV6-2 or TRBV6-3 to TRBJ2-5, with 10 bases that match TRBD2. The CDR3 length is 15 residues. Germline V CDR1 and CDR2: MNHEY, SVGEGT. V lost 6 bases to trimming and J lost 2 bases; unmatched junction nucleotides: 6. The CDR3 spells CASSPGLAQQETQYF. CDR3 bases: TGTGCCAGCAGCCCGGGACTAGCGCAACAAGAGACCCAGTACTTC.

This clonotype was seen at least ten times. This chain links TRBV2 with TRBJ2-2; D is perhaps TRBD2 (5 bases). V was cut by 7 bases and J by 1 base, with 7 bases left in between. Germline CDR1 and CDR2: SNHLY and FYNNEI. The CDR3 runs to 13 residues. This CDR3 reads CASTGVNTGELFF. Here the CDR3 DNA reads TGTGCCAGCACCGGGGTGAACACCGGGGAGCTGTTTTTT.

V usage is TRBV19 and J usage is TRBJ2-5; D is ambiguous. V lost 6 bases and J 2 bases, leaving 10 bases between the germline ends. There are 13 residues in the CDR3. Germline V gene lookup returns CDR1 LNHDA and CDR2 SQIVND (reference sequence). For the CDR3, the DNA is TGTGCCAGTAGCCCACCGGAACAAGAGACCCAGTACTTC. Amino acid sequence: CASSPPEQETQYF.

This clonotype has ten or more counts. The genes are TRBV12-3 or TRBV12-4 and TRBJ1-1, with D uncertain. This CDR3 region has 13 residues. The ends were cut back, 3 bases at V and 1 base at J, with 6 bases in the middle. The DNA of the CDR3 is TGTGCCAGCAGTTTTCGCCAGAACACTGAAGCTTTCTTT. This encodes CASSFRQNTEAFF.

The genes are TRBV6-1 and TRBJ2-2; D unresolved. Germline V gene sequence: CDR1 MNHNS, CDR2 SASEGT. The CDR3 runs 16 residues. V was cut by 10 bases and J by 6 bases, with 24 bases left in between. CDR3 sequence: CATTNLQPGSSGELFF. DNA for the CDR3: TGTGCCACCACCAACCTACAGCCCGGGTCATCCGGGGAGCTGTTTTTT.

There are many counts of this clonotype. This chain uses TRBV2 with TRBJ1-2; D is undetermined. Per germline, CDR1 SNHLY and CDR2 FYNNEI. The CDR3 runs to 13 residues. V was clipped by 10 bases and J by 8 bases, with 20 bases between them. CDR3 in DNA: TGTGCCACCAATTACGATCCCGGAATCGGCTACACCTTC. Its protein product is CATNYDPGIGYTF.

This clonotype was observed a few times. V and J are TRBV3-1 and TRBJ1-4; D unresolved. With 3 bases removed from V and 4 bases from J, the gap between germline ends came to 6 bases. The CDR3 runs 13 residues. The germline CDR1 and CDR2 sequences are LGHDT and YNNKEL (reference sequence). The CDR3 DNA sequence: TGTGCCAGCAGCCATCCGGGTAATGAAAAACTGTTTTTT. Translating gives CASSHPGNEKLFF.

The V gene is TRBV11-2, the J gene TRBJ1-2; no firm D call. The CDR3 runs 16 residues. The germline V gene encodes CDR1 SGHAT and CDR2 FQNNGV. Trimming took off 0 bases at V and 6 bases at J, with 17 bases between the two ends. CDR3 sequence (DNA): TGTGCCAGCAGCTTAGACGGTGCGGGAGTTGTGGATGGCTACACCTTC. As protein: CASSLDGAGVVDGYTF.

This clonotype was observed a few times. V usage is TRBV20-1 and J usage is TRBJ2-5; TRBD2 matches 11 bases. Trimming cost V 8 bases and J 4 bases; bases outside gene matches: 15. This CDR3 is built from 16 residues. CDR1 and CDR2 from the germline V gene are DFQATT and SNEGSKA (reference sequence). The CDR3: CSTYSGGAVIGETQYF. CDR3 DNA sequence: TGCAGTACCTATAGCGGGGGGGCCGTCATCGGAGAGACCCAGTACTTC.

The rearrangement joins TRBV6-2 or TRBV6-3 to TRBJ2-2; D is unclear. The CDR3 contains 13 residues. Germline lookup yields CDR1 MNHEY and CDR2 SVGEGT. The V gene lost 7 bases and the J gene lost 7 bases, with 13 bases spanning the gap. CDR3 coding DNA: TGTGCCAGCACCCAAACCGTACTCGGGGAGCTGTTTTTT. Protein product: CASTQTVLGELFF.

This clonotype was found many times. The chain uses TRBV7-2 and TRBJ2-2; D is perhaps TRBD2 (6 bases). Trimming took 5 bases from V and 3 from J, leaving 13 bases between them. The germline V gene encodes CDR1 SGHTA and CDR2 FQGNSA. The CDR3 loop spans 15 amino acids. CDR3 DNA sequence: TGTGCCAGCAGCCCCCCCGGGAGTTACACCGGGGAGCTGTTTTTT. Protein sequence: CASSPPGSYTGELFF.

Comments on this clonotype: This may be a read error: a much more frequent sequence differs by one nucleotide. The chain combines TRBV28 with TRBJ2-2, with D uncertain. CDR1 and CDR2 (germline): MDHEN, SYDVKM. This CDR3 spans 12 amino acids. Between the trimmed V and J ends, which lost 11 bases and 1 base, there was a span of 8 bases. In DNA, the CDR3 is TGTGCCGGCGATATGAACACCGGGGAGCTGTTTTTT. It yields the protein CAGDMNTGELFF.